This T cell receptor beta chain was captured in a study of beta chain features in type 1 diabetes. This clone was seen more than once but under ten times. Its target is not known. Reverse transcription of all isolated RNA meant that expressed TCRB transcripts were sequenced. The protocol was immunoSEQ multiplex PCR, while the TCRdb copy is restricted to in-frame clones and leaves out a portion. The sample has about 340,000 clones, approximately 9.9% seen once. Study-wide findings and caveats: People with Type 1 diabetes carried modestly yet significantly shorter TCRB CDR3s in all four CD4+ subsets.

With 6 bases removed from V and 4 bases from J, the gap between germline ends came to 13 bases. Germline V CDR1 and CDR2: MNHEY, SVGAGI. The CDR3 covers 14 residues. This TCR was recovered from a young man with type 1 diabetes. Sequenced: central memory CD4+ T cells from blood. The rearrangement joins TRBV6-5 to TRBJ1-5; D might be TRBD1 (6 bases). Written as DNA, the CDR3 is TGTGCCAGCAGCAACAGGGAGGGAAATCAGCCCCAGCATTTT. This encodes CASSNREGNQPQHF.